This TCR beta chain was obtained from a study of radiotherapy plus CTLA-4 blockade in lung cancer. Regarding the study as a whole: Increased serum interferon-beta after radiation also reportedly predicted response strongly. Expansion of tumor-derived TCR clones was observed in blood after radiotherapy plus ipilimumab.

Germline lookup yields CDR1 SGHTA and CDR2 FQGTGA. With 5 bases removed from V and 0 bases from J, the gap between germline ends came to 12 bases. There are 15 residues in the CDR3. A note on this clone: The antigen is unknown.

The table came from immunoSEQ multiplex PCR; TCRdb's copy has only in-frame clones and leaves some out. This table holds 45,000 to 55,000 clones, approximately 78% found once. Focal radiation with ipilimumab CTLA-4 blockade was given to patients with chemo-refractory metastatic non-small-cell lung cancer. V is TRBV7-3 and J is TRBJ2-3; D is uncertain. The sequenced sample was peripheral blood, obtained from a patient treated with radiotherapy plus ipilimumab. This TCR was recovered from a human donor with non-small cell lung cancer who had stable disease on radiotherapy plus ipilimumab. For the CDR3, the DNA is TGTGCCAGCAGCCTGCAGTCCGGGAGCACAGATACGCAGTATTTT. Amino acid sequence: CASSLQSGSTDTQYF.